The next 7 T cell receptor beta chains were all read from a single sample in a study of post-analysis software for immune sequencing data. Included in the TCR beta cDNA libraries were unique molecular identifiers. TCRdb recomputed calls from the PCR reads with MiXCR, one row per CDR3 protein. Here the sample spans hundreds of thousands of distinct CDR3 sequences, about 32% being singletons. Study results and limitations: A few TRBV segments were significantly more frequent in patients than in controls. TRBV5-6, TRBV5-1 and TRBV20-1 were among these segments.

No antigen is known for these receptors. The sample taken for sequencing was blood. The origin of the receptors is a girl aged 5-17 years with multiple sclerosis.

The chain couples TRBV2 to TRBJ1-4, with D possibly being TRBD1 (6 bases). Germline V gives CDR1 SNHLY, CDR2 FYNNEI. The CDR3 is 14 residues long. Written as DNA, the CDR3 is TGTGCGAAAGGGGGACCTGCAACTAATGAAAAACTGTTTTTT. Translation gives CAKGGPATNEKLFF.

This clonotype has only a few counts. V usage is TRBV11-2 and J usage is TRBJ2-5, with D possibly TRBD1 on 5 matching bases. V lost 0 bases, J lost 5 bases, and 16 bases lay in between. The CDR3 is 16 amino acids. From germline, CDR1 is SGHAT and CDR2 FQNNGV. Here the CDR3 DNA reads TGTGCCAGCAGCTTAGAGTTTGTAGGGGAAATGGAGACCCAGTACTTC. It codes for CASSLEFVGEMETQYF.

This clonotype was seen only a few times. The V and J genes are TRBV3-1 and TRBJ1-2; tentative D call: TRBD1 (6 bases). Germline values: CDR1 LGHDT, CDR2 YNNKEL (reference sequence). The CDR3 runs to 14 residues. V was clipped by 3 bases and J by 2 bases, with 10 bases between them. This CDR3 is CASSHTGQNYGYTF. CDR3 nucleotides: TGTGCCAGCAGCCATACGGGACAAAACTATGGCTACACCTTC.

The table lists this clonotype with many counts. J is TRBJ2-7 and V is TRBV7-2; weak D call: TRBD2 (6 bases). V lost 4 bases, J lost 7 bases, and 17 bases lay in between. Germline V lookup: CDR1 SGHTA, CDR2 FQGNSA. The CDR3 extends over 14 amino acids. For the CDR3, the DNA is TGTGCCAGCAGCTCACGTCGGGGGTCGGGGGAGCAGTACTTC. Translated: CASSSRRGSGEQYF. Looking up the rest from reference TRBV7-2 and TRBJ2-7 gives the full variable domain: GAGVSQSPSNKVTEKGKDVELRCDPISGHTALYWYRQSLGQGLEFLIYFQGNSAPDKSGLPSDRFSAERTGGSVSTLTIQRTQQEDSAVYLCASSSRRGSGEQYFGPGTRLTVT.

Concerning this clonotype: A read error is possible here, since a much larger clone lies one base away. The J gene is TRBJ1-2, the V gene TRBV29-1; perhaps TRBD1 as D (6 bases). Germline values: CDR1 SQVTM, CDR2 ANQGSEA. CDR3 size: 15 residues. V was pared by 0 bases and J by 9 bases, with 20 bases between. As DNA, the CDR3 is TGCAGCGTTGAAGATCCGGACAGACCCCAATATAGCTACACCTTC. Its protein product is CSVEDPDRPQYSYTF.

The chain is built from TRBV15 and TRBJ2-7, with 13 bases lining up with TRBD2. This CDR3 region has 15 residues. Unmatched junction bases numbered 4, after V lost 1 base and J lost 7 bases. CDR1 is LNHNV and CDR2 is YYDKDF in the germline V gene (reference sequence). CDR3 residues: CATSRGRGLAGEQYF. DNA of the CDR3: TGTGCCACCAGCAGAGGTCGGGGACTAGCGGGAGAGCAGTACTTC. The whole variable domain, remainder taken from reference TRBV15 and TRBJ2-7, is DAMVIQNPRYQVTQFGKPVTLSCSQTLNHNVMYWYQQKSSQAPKLLFHYYDKDFNNEADTPDNFQSRRPNTSFCFLDIRSPGLGDTAMYLCATSRGRGLAGEQYFGPGTRLTVT.

This clonotype appeared a few times. V is TRBV6-2 or TRBV6-3 and J is TRBJ2-1; 8 nucleotides match TRBD2. The junction had 6 bases not matched to a gene; V was cut back by 2 bases and J by 15 bases. Germline V lookup: CDR1 MNHEY, CDR2 SVGEGT. The CDR3 extends over 12 amino acids. The CDR3 DNA reads TGTGCCAGCAGTTACGGACTAGCCACCGTGTTCTTC. It translates to CASSYGLATVFF.